This TCR beta chain came from a study of early T cells in non-severe SARS-CoV-2 infection. As for the study in general: Sequencing input comprised bulk RNA from unsorted whole blood; chain pairing was not available.

The CDR3 consists of 16 residues. Between the trimmed V and J ends, which lost 4 bases and 0 bases, there was a span of 13 bases. Germline assignment: CDR1 MGHDK and CDR2 SYGVNS. Ten or more counts support this clonotype. Its antigen is as yet unknown. As part of library construction, unique molecular identifiers were attached to individual cDNA molecules. TCRdb reprocessed the 5' RACE reads via MiXCR and lists one record per CDR3 protein. The data contain more than 35,000 distinct CDR3 sequences, over 3.5% of them singletons. General observations from the study: In VDJdb matching, anti-spike CD8 responses were favored while private and CD4 specificities went missing.

Input material: whole blood. The TCR sequence derives from an adult who was a healthcare worker with PCR-confirmed SARS-CoV-2 infection or an uninfected control (not recorded which). This chain joins TRBV25-1 and TRBJ2-1; D not certain. The CDR3 is CASSGETPDSYNEQFF. Written as DNA, the CDR3 is TGTGCCAGCAGTGGCGAAACTCCGGACTCCTACAATGAGCAGTTCTTC.